This T cell receptor (beta chain) emerged from a study of CXCR3-negative and CXCR3-positive naive CD8 T cells. Study results and caveats: Memory CD8+ cells showed much lower diversity, while both naive subsets were comparably high. A higher hydrophobicity marked the TRB CDR3s of CXCR3-positive naive cells versus CXCR3-negative naive cells. The majority of assays used fresh PBMCs, and CXCR3 expression partially decreased after cryopreservation.

The method, 5' RACE with UMI labels, was used to prepare the TRB cDNA libraries. TCRdb reanalyzed the 5' RACE reads and collapses them to one entry per CDR3 protein, without DNA. The sample table includes about 50,000 distinct CDR3 sequences. Turning to this clonotype: Its target is unknown.

The length of the CDR3 is 16 residues. Naive CD8+ T cells were CD45RO-CCR7+CD27+CD95-. This clonotype originated in a human donor in good health. Some clones in this sample may be carry-over from other donors' samples. The chain uses TRBV12-3 or TRBV12-4 and TRBJ2-5; TCRdb gives TRBD2 as the D gene, but with no DNA this cannot be confirmed. Sequencing was done on a sample of naive CXCR3+ CD8+ T cells from blood. Specified subset: CD45RO-CCR7+CD27+CD95- naive CD8+ T cells expressing CXCR3 (TNR3+). The chain's CDR3 is CASSPSDAGGRETQYF.